This passage covers 15 T cell receptor beta chains from one sample sequenced in a study of shared clonotypes between healthy human individuals. Only CD45RO-negative cells positively selected for CCR7 counted as naive CD8 cells, so terminally differentiated effector memory CD45RA+ cells were excluded. Generated by immunoSEQ multiplex PCR, the TCRdb table keeps only in-frame clones and is missing some. The sample holds about 2,200,000 clones, roughly 91% seen once. The sample consisted of naive CD8+ T cells from PBMCs. These receptors all come from a man aged 18 to 35 in good health. Some clones in this sample may be carry-over from other donors' samples.

The chain uses TRBV11-2 and TRBJ2-7; possible D gene TRBD1, 5 bases. The CDR3 is 14 residues long. Germline V CDR1 and CDR2: SGHAT, FQNNGV. V was trimmed by 5 bases and J by 5 bases, leaving 16 bases between them. The CDR3 sequence is CASSRQGPGNEQYF. Written as DNA, the CDR3 is TGTGCCAGCAGCCGCCAAGGCCCAGGGAACGAGCAGTACTTC. Combining the CDR3 with reference TRBV11-2 and TRBJ2-7 gives the whole variable domain EAGVAQSPRYKIIEKRQSVAFWCNPISGHATLYWYQQILGQGPKLLIQFQNNGVVDDSQLPKDRFSAERLKGVDSTLKIQPAKLEDSAVYLCASSRQGPGNEQYFGPGTRLTVT.

V and J are TRBV14 and TRBJ2-1, with 9 bases identical to TRBD2. Germline CDR1 SGHDN, CDR2 FVKESK. V lost 3 bases and J lost 6; bases outside the gene matches: 6. The CDR3 has 15 amino acids. The CDR3 sequence is CASSHATSGPNEQFF. DNA for the CDR3: TGTGCCAGCAGCCACGCGACTAGCGGTCCCAATGAGCAGTTCTTC.

As for this clone: Other nucleotide sequences from this sample produce the same CDR3. The chain employs TRBV5-1 and TRBJ1-1; 7 bases match TRBD1. Germline assignment: CDR1 SGHRS and CDR2 YFSETQ. The junction had 3 bases not matched to a gene; V was cut back by 0 bases and J by 4 bases. This CDR3 contains 14 residues. The CDR3 region is CASSLAQGTTEAFF. The DNA for the CDR3 is TGCGCCAGCAGCTTGGCACAGGGGACCACTGAAGCTTTCTTT. The whole variable domain, filled in from reference TRBV5-1 and TRBJ1-1, reads KAGVTQTPRYLIKTRGQQVTLSCSPISGHRSVSWYQQTPGQGLQFLFEYFSETQRNKGNFPGRFSGRQFSNSRSEMNVSTLELGDSALYLCASSLAQGTTEAFFGQGTRLTVV.

The V gene is TRBV28, the J gene TRBJ2-1, with a tentative D call TRBD2 (5 bases). Trimming pared 4 bases from V and 4 bases from J, leaving 11 bases between. Germline CDR1 MDHEN, CDR2 SYDVKM. The CDR3 is 14 amino acids. CDR3 coding DNA: TGTGCCAGCAGTTACGCGGGCCGATACAATGAGCAGTTCTTC. It yields the protein CASSYAGRYNEQFF.

This clone was counted a single time. This chain connects TRBV5-1 to TRBJ2-1, with 12 positions matching TRBD2. This CDR3 region has 15 residues. CDR1 and CDR2 (germline): SGHRS, YFSETQ. Losses at the gene ends were 0 bases for V and 9 bases for J; bases not matched to a gene: 4. The CDR3: CASSLASGRVVEQFF. The CDR3 nucleotides read TGCGCCAGCAGCTTGGCTAGCGGGAGGGTAGTTGAGCAGTTCTTC.

In nucleotides, the CDR3 is TGTGCCAGCAGATCCAGAGGGGAGCAGACCCAGTACTTC. Protein sequence: CASRSRGEQTQYF. V gene TRBV28 combines with J gene TRBJ2-5; either TRBD1 or TRBD2 may fit D (5 bases each). There are 13 residues in the CDR3. Germline lookup yields CDR1 MDHEN and CDR2 SYDVKM. The ends were cut back, 6 bases at V and 6 bases at J, with 14 bases in the middle.

The rearrangement uses TRBV11-2 and TRBJ1-2, with D possibly matching TRBD1 (5 bases). Looked up from germline, CDR1 is SGHAT and CDR2 is FQNNGV. There are 14 residues in the CDR3. Trimming stripped 1 base from V and 0 bases from J, with 6 bases between. The CDR3 DNA sequence: TGTGCCAGCAGCTTAGGGACACCTAACTATGGCTACACCTTC. As protein: CASSLGTPNYGYTF.

The V and J genes are TRBV15 and TRBJ2-1; 12 bases fit TRBD2. Germline CDR1 reads LNHNV; CDR2 reads YYDKDF (reference sequence). The CDR3 has 14 amino acids. J was trimmed by 9 bases and V by 7 bases; bases with no gene match: 7. The CDR3 loop is CATKASGRAGEQFF. In DNA form, the CDR3 reads TGTGCCACCAAAGCTAGCGGGAGGGCCGGTGAGCAGTTCTTC. The entire variable domain, with the rest obtained from reference TRBV15 and TRBJ2-1, is as follows: DAMVIQNPRYQVTQFGKPVTLSCSQTLNHNVMYWYQQKSSQAPKLLFHYYDKDFNNEADTPDNFQSRRPNTSFCFLDIRSPGLGDTAMYLCATKASGRAGEQFFGPGTRLTVL.

With regard to this clone: In the same sample, other DNA sequences code for this CDR3. The chain employs TRBV11-2 and TRBJ2-7; D uncertain. This CDR3 spans 13 amino acids. V lost 1 base and J lost 0, with 4 bases in between. Germline V gene lookup returns CDR1 SGHAT and CDR2 FQNNGV. CDR3 nucleotides: TGTGCCAGCAGCTTAGGGTCCTCCTACGAGCAGTACTTC. Its protein product is CASSLGSSYEQYF.

The rearrangement joins TRBV28 to TRBJ2-1, with 11 nucleotides matching TRBD2. The CDR3 has 16 residues. J was trimmed by 5 bases and V by 5 bases; bases with no gene match: 8. Germline CDR1 and CDR2: MDHEN and SYDVKM. CDR3 sequence (DNA): TGTGCCAGCAGTCTCCAGGGACTAGCGGCAAACAATGAGCAGTTCTTC. Amino acids: CASSLQGLAANNEQFF.

The chain joins TRBV4-3 to TRBJ1-1; no reliable D call. There are 15 residues in the CDR3. V lost 1 base, J lost 6 bases, and 15 bases lay in between. The germline V gene has CDR1 LGHNA and CDR2 YSLEER. The CDR3, as DNA: TGCGCCAGCAGCCAAGTTGGGGTAATGAAAGCTGAAGCTTTCTTT. Amino acids: CASSQVGVMKAEAFF.

The genes are TRBV5-5 and TRBJ2-7; 7 nucleotides align to TRBD2. With 4 bases clipped from V and 4 bases from J, the junction kept 8 bases outside the gene matches. Germline CDR1 is SGHKS and CDR2 is YYEKEE (reference sequence). The CDR3 totals 14 residues. The CDR3 coding sequence is TGTGCCAGCAGCCCCGGGGGGAACGGGTACGAGCAGTACTTC. This codes for CASSPGGNGYEQYF.

The chain uses TRBV28 and TRBJ2-7; D possibly corresponds to TRBD1 (8 bases). Trimming cost V 5 bases and J 6 bases, with 14 bases left between them. CDR3 length: 13 residues. Germline assignment: CDR1 MDHEN and CDR2 SYDVKM. This CDR3 is CASSLTGEGEQYF. CDR3 bases: TGTGCCAGCAGTCTGACAGGGGAGGGCGAGCAGTACTTC. The variable domain in full, with the rest retrieved from reference TRBV28 and TRBJ2-7, is DVKVTQSSRYLVKRTGEKVFLECVQDMDHENMFWYRQDPGLGLRLIYFSYDVKMKEKGDIPEGYSVSREKKERFSLILESASTNQTSMYLCASSLTGEGEQYFGPGTRLTVT.

The gene calls are TRBV30 and TRBJ2-7, with 9 bases fitting TRBD2. Germline V gene data show CDR1 as GTSNPN and CDR2 as SVGIG (reference sequence). The CDR3 has 15 amino acids. V was clipped by 1 base and J by 3 bases; unmatched bases: 7. In DNA, the CDR3 is TGTGCCTGGAGTGCCCCGGGACTAGCCCTCTACGAGCAGTACTTC. Translation: CAWSAPGLALYEQYF.

The chain carries TRBV7-9 and TRBJ2-7, with 9 bases that match TRBD1. J was trimmed by 1 base and V by 5 bases; bases with no gene match: 9. The germline CDR1 and CDR2 sequences are SEHNR and FQNEAQ (reference sequence). The CDR3 is 16 residues long. CDR3 residues: CASSGYRGQASYEQYF. CDR3 DNA sequence: TGTGCCAGCAGCGGCTACAGGGGGCAAGCGTCCTACGAGCAGTACTTC.